The subject of this entry is one TCR beta chain. The CDR3 sequence is 13 residues long. Per germline, CDR1 SQVTM and CDR2 ANQGSEA. J was trimmed by 4 bases and V by 7 bases; bases with no gene match: 10. This sample stems from a study of Graves' ophthalmopathy and Graves' hyperthyroidism. RNA transcripts provided the template for amplifying TCR beta CDR3 regions. HTBI-primed RT-PCR formed the first round, and a multiplex PCR formed the second. Using its own MiXCR run on the multiplex PCR reads, TCRdb lists one record per CDR3 protein. This sample yields 300,000 to 350,000 distinct CDR3 sequences, of which roughly 15% are seen a single time; roughly an eighth belongs to the top ten.

The chain recombines TRBV29-1 with TRBJ2-7, with TRBD1 matching 7 bases. The sample was peripheral blood. The clonotype originates from an adult man with Graves' ophthalmopathy. CDR3 loop: CSAHQTGSYEQYF. As DNA, the CDR3 is TGCAGCGCACATCAGACAGGGAGTTACGAGCAGTACTTC.